The rows below give T cell receptor beta chains drawn from one sample of a study of T cell clones after liver transplantation. Repertoires were generated with immunoSEQ multiplex PCR, while TCRdb's copy carries only in-frame clones and drops some. The sample contains roughly 120,000 clones, 90% of which appear only once. The sequenced sample was CD4+ T cells from blood, obtained 12 months after liver transplant. The source is a human patient who received a liver transplant. Some T cells may arise from the graft donor. Both conserved end residues are part of each CDR3. The order of the fields is J gene, D gene, V gene, clone size, CDR3 protein, CDR3 DNA. The D gene is left open where the match is weak. Only some rows state a clone size, as once, few, many or a class for expanded clones.

j_call: TRBJ1-1
d_call: .
v_call: TRBV4-1
clone_size: .
cdr3_aa: CASSREGGLNTEAFF
cdr3_nt: TGCGCCAGCAGCCGGGAGGGCGGGTTGAACACTGAAGCTTTCTTT

j_call: TRBJ2-1
d_call: TRBD2
v_call: TRBV25-1
clone_size: once
cdr3_aa: CASGLADNEQFF
cdr3_nt: TGTGCCAGCGGACTAGCGGATAATGAGCAGTTCTTC

j_call: TRBJ1-5
d_call: TRBD1
v_call: TRBV5-1
clone_size: .
cdr3_aa: CASSWTGDSNQPQHF
cdr3_nt: TGCGCCAGCAGCTGGACAGGGGATAGCAATCAGCCCCAGCATTTT

j_call: TRBJ2-1
d_call: .
v_call: TRBV5-6
clone_size: .
cdr3_aa: CASSLVSGPYNEQFF
cdr3_nt: TGTGCCAGCAGCTTGGTTAGCGGACCATACAATGAGCAGTTCTTC

j_call: TRBJ1-2
d_call: .
v_call: TRBV15
clone_size: .
cdr3_aa: CATGVGGGSSYTF
cdr3_nt: TGTGCCACCGGGGTTGGGGGCGGCTCCTCCTACACCTTC

j_call: TRBJ1-4
d_call: TRBD1
v_call: TRBV7-2
clone_size: .
cdr3_aa: CASSLVGRGRATNEKLFF
cdr3_nt: TGTGCCAGCAGCTTAGTCGGCAGGGGGCGGGCAACTAATGAAAAACTGTTTTTT

j_call: TRBJ1-1
d_call: .
v_call: TRBV27
clone_size: .
cdr3_aa: CASSLSGGRLDTEAFF
cdr3_nt: TGTGCCAGCAGTTTATCTGGAGGGAGGTTAGACACTGAAGCTTTCTTT